This T cell receptor (beta chain) was sequenced in a study of early T cells in non-severe SARS-CoV-2 infection. This clonotype was seen at least ten times. TCRdb reprocessed the 5' RACE reads with MiXCR, giving one entry per CDR3 protein. The sample includes some 80,000 distinct CDR3 sequences, about 13% of them seen just once. This CDR3 is built from 15 residues. Germline V gene lookup returns CDR1 MNHEY and CDR2 SVGEGT. Trimming cost V 3 bases and J 0 bases, with 10 bases left between them. The chain combines TRBV6-2 or TRBV6-3 with TRBJ2-3; no clear D gene. The source material was whole blood. The source is an adult who was a healthcare worker with PCR-confirmed SARS-CoV-2 infection or an uninfected control (not recorded which). The CDR3 region is CASSYGQRSTDTQYF. CDR3 sequence (DNA): TGTGCCAGCAGTTATGGGCAGCGAAGCACAGATACGCAGTATTTT.